This is a list of T cell receptor beta chains from one sample in a study of early T cells in non-severe SARS-CoV-2 infection. TCRdb redid the calling of the 5' RACE reads with MiXCR, one entry per CDR3 protein. Of approximately 90,000 distinct CDR3 sequences listed, approximately 10% were seen once; the top ten hold around 4.6%. The source material was whole blood, sampled at baseline. These receptors originate from an adult who was a healthcare worker with PCR-confirmed SARS-CoV-2 infection or an uninfected control (not recorded which). Each CDR3 is given with its conserved first and last residue. Each record gives: J gene, clone size, V gene, D gene, CDR3 protein, CDR3 DNA. A D gene is named only where the DNA matches it firmly. Clone size is shown for a subset of rows, as once, few, many or a class of expanded clone.

TRBJ2-6 few TRBV24-1 - CATSEGFTGANVLTF TGTGCCACCAGTGAGGGGTTTACTGGGGCCAACGTCCTGACTTTC
TRBJ1-2 few TRBV7-9 TRBD1 CASSFEGQINGYTF TGTGCCAGCAGCTTTGAGGGACAGATAAATGGCTACACCTTC
TRBJ1-1 - TRBV28 - CALRGVNTEAFF TGTGCCCTAAGGGGGGTGAACACTGAAGCTTTCTTT
TRBJ2-3 - TRBV20-1 TRBD1 CSARDRATDTQYF TGCAGTGCTAGGGACAGGGCTACAGATACGCAGTATTTT
TRBJ2-7 few TRBV10-3 - CAISEGRITYEQYF TGTGCCATCAGTGAGGGTAGGATAACCTACGAGCAGTACTTC
TRBJ1-1 many TRBV3-1 - CASSYRDGEAFF TGTGCCAGCAGTTATCGGGACGGTGAAGCTTTCTTT
TRBJ1-1 few TRBV11-2 - CASSLRGAETEAFF TGTGCCAGCAGCTTACGGGGGGCAGAAACTGAAGCTTTCTTT
TRBJ1-5 many TRBV20-1 - CSARGGADDQPQHF TGCAGTGCTAGAGGAGGGGCAGATGATCAGCCCCAGCATTTT
TRBJ2-1 - TRBV27 - CASSFGVTGDEQFF TGTGCCAGCAGTTTCGGAGTAACCGGTGATGAGCAGTTCTTC
TRBJ2-7 many TRBV11-2 - CASSLNSGWGPYEQYF TGTGCCAGCAGCTTAAATAGCGGTTGGGGGCCCTACGAGCAGTACTTC
TRBJ2-1 many TRBV7-6 - CASSSENRAYSYNEQFF TGTGCCAGCAGCTCAGAGAATCGGGCCTACTCCTACAATGAGCAGTTCTTC
TRBJ2-3 many TRBV15 - CATSRPYDTDTQYF TGTGCCACCAGCAGACCTTACGACACAGATACGCAGTATTTT
TRBJ2-1 - TRBV29-1 - CSVEAGTYNEQFF TGCAGCGTTGAAGCCGGAACGTACAATGAGCAGTTCTTC
TRBJ2-4 few TRBV5-1 TRBD1 CASRNQGDAKNIQYF TGCGCCAGCAGGAACCAGGGGGACGCCAAAAACATTCAGTACTTC
TRBJ2-7 - TRBV2 TRBD1 CASNLRQGAYEQYF TGTGCCAGCAATCTAAGACAGGGGGCGTACGAGCAGTACTTC
TRBJ1-2 few TRBV19 - CASRQRTNYGYTF TGTGCCAGTAGACAGAGAACTAACTATGGCTACACCTTC
TRBJ2-2 few TRBV5-6 TRBD1 CASSGDRIVNTGELFF TGTGCCAGCAGCGGGGACAGGATAGTGAACACCGGGGAGCTGTTTTTT
TRBJ2-2 many TRBV7-9 TRBD1 CASSPNSQGARTGELFF TGTGCCAGCAGCCCAAACTCACAGGGGGCAAGGACCGGGGAGCTGTTTTTT
TRBJ2-1 few TRBV5-6 - CASSLLGNEQFF TGTGCCAGCAGCTTGTTGGGTAACGAGCAGTTCTTC
TRBJ1-2 many TRBV5-6 - CASSFWRGLGHF TGTGCCAGCAGCTTTTGGCGGGGGCTCGGCCACTTC
TRBJ2-7 - TRBV2 TRBD1 CASSYNRGPYEQYF TGTGCCAGCAGTTACAACAGGGGCCCCTACGAGCAGTACTTC
TRBJ2-5 many TRBV5-4 - CASSKETNQETQYF TGTGCCAGCAGCAAAGAGACTAACCAAGAGACCCAGTACTTC
TRBJ2-3 few TRBV7-2 TRBD2 CASSFTLAGGTDTQYF TGTGCCAGCAGCTTTACACTAGCGGGGGGCACAGATACGCAGTATTTT
TRBJ1-6 - TRBV14 - CASSQHPAYNSPLHF TGTGCCAGCAGCCAACATCCCGCGTATAATTCACCCCTCCACTTT
TRBJ1-5 few TRBV20-1 - CSAKGEINQPQHF TGCAGTGCTAAGGGAGAAATCAATCAGCCCCAGCATTTT